One and the same sample provided the 26 T cell receptor beta chains below, sequenced in a study of T cells in Graves' hyperthyroidism and ophthalmopathy. Amplification of TCR beta CDR3 regions was performed using RNA transcripts as template. HTBI primers were employed in a first-round RT-PCR of the TCR CDR3. From the multiplex PCR reads, TCRdb called clonotypes with MiXCR, one entry per CDR3 protein. There are around 690,000 distinct CDR3 sequences in the sample; roughly 17% occur only once, and about 14% lies in the top ten. Sequencing was performed on blood. The origin of the receptors is a man in his fifties or sixties with Graves' hyperthyroidism.

This clonotype has more than one count but fewer than ten. The chain is built from TRBV9 and TRBJ1-3; D unresolved. The V and J ends lost 0 bases and 8 bases respectively, with 9 bases between them. CDR3 length: 13 residues. Germline CDR1 is SGDLS and CDR2 is YYNGEE. The chain's CDR3 is CASSVDSRDTIYF. The DNA of the CDR3 is TGTGCCAGCAGCGTAGACAGTAGGGACACCATATATTTT.

This clonotype was counted a few times. This is likely a read error, given that the CDR3 carries no conserved phenylalanine or tryptophan at its end. The V call is TRBV10-3, the J call TRBJ1-1, with unresolved D. V was trimmed by 0 bases and J by 0 bases, leaving 8 bases between them. CDR3 length equals 15 residues. The V gene's germline CDR1 is ENHRY and CDR2 SYGVKD. The CDR3 reads CAISESWSVNTEAFL. In DNA form, the CDR3 reads TGTGCCATCAGTGAGTCGTGGTCCGTGAACACTGAAGCTTTCCTT.

This clonotype was observed at least ten times. The CDR3 bases are TGTGCCAGCAGTTTGCTAGCGGACTACAATGAGCAGTTCTTC. This codes for CASSLLADYNEQFF. The chain combines TRBV28 with TRBJ2-1, with 7 bases fitting TRBD2. The CDR3 loop spans 14 amino acids. V was pared by 3 bases and J by 3 bases, with 2 bases of the junction left unmatched. Looked up from germline, CDR1 is MDHEN and CDR2 is SYDVKM.

This clonotype has at least ten counts. CDR3 amino acids: CASSLGGAADTEAFF. The DNA of the CDR3 is TGTGCCAGCAGTTTGGGGGGCGCAGCGGACACTGAAGCTTTCTTT. The rearrangement uses TRBV6-2 or TRBV6-3 and TRBJ1-1, with a possible D match to TRBD1 (6 bases). Germline V gives CDR1 MNHEY, CDR2 SVGEGT. The CDR3 runs 15 residues. Trimming took off 4 bases at V and 3 bases at J, with 15 bases between the two ends.

This clonotype was counted ten times or more. The rearrangement links TRBV7-9 to TRBJ1-1; D not resolved. Trimming left V 5 bases short and J 5 bases short, with 12 bases between. CDR3 length: 13 amino acids. Germline loops: CDR1 SEHNR, CDR2 FQNEAQ (reference sequence). Here the CDR3 reads CASSHQAETEAFF. The CDR3, as DNA: TGTGCCAGCAGCCATCAAGCGGAGACTGAAGCTTTCTTT.

The chain has TRBV2 and TRBJ1-5; 8 positions agree with TRBD1. This CDR3 contains 16 residues. Germline CDR1 and CDR2: SNHLY and FYNNEI. V trimming: 5 bases; J trimming: 5 bases; junction bases outside the gene matches: 11. CDR3: CASSPGRTGSDQPQHF. CDR3 sequence (DNA): TGTGCCAGCAGTCCCGGTCGGACAGGGAGCGATCAGCCCCAGCATTTT.

Regarding this clonotype: A much more abundant neighbour one base away suggests this may be a read error. This sequence joins TRBV28 and TRBJ2-7; tentative D call: TRBD2 (5 bases). Germline CDR1 is MDHEN and CDR2 is SYDVKM. This CDR3 comprises 14 residues. CDR3 DNA sequence: TGTACCAGCAGCCCTTTGCGGGCCTCCTACGAGCAGTACTTC. It translates to CTSSPLRASYEQYF.

There are a few counts of this clonotype. J is TRBJ1-2 and V is TRBV5-1; D perhaps matches TRBD1 (5 bases). V lost 0 bases, J lost 2 bases, and 8 bases lay in between. Germline values: CDR1 SGHRS, CDR2 YFSETQ. This CDR3 contains 14 residues. The CDR3 DNA follows: TGCGCCAGCAGCTTGGGACGGGGGAACTATGGCTACACCTTC. Translating gives CASSLGRGNYGYTF. The full variable domain, completed using reference TRBV5-1 and TRBJ1-2, is KAGVTQTPRYLIKTRGQQVTLSCSPISGHRSVSWYQQTPGQGLQFLFEYFSETQRNKGNFPGRFSGRQFSNSRSEMNVSTLELGDSALYLCASSLGRGNYGYTFGSGTRLTVV.

This clonotype was counted ten times or more. The rearrangement links TRBV28 to TRBJ1-1; D not certain. The CDR3 runs to 16 residues. The germline CDR1 and CDR2 sequences are MDHEN and SYDVKM. V shed 2 bases and J shed 5 bases, with 18 bases lying between them. The CDR3: CASSLLAEPGWTEAFF. Written as DNA, the CDR3 is TGTGCCAGCAGTTTACTCGCGGAACCTGGATGGACTGAAGCTTTCTTT.

This clonotype was seen a handful of times. CDR3 amino acids: CASSLRSRDGYTF. CDR3 DNA sequence: TGTGCCAGCAGTTTACGTAGCCGGGATGGCTACACCTTC. The genes are TRBV27 and TRBJ1-2; D gene uncertain. CDR3 length: 13 residues. V dropped 2 bases and J dropped 6 bases, with 10 bases sitting between them. Germline values: CDR1 MNHEY, CDR2 SMNVEV (reference sequence).

This clonotype has at least ten counts. The chain is built from TRBV27 and TRBJ2-3; 7 bases fit TRBD2. Looked up from germline, CDR1 is MNHEY and CDR2 is SMNVEV (reference sequence). CDR3 length: 17 residues. V was pared by 5 bases and J by 0 bases, with 11 bases of the junction left unmatched. CDR3 in amino acids: CASSPRLAVLSTDTQYF. DNA for the CDR3: TGTGCCAGCAGTCCGAGACTAGCCGTCCTTAGCACAGATACGCAGTATTTT.

This clonotype was observed a handful of times. V gene TRBV15 combines with J gene TRBJ2-5; unclear D gene. Between the trimmed V and J ends, which lost 0 bases and 0 bases, there was a span of 8 bases. CDR3 length: 15 amino acids. The V gene's germline CDR1 is LNHNV and CDR2 YYDKDF (reference sequence). This CDR3 reads CATSRDLGYQETQYF. The CDR3 region has the DNA TGTGCCACCAGCAGAGATCTTGGCTACCAAGAGACCCAGTACTTC.

Many counts were recorded for this clonotype. The rearrangement uses TRBV11-2 and TRBJ1-6, with 7 bases matching TRBD1. Trimming removed 6 bases from V and 13 bases from J; junction bases left unmatched: 12. The CDR3 loop spans 14 amino acids. Per germline, CDR1 SGHAT and CDR2 FQNNGV. The DNA of the CDR3 is TGTGCCAGCAGGAAGATGACGGAGGGGGCCCCCCTCCACTTT. As protein: CASRKMTEGAPLHF.

This clonotype appeared a few times. The chain is built from TRBV5-1 and TRBJ2-7; TRBD2 matches 10 bases. CDR3 length: 16 amino acids. V lost 0 bases, J lost 2 bases, and 5 bases stayed unmatched. The germline gives CDR1 SGHRS, CDR2 YFSETQ. The CDR3 protein is CASSLDSSGGPYEQYF. In DNA, the CDR3 is TGCGCCAGCAGCTTGGATTCTAGCGGGGGACCCTACGAGCAGTACTTC.

This clonotype was observed a few times. This chain connects TRBV5-1 to TRBJ2-7; D perhaps matches TRBD1 (6 bases). The CDR3 extends over 15 amino acids. In germline, CDR1 is SGHRS, CDR2 YFSETQ. Deletions cut 6 bases from V and 0 bases from J, with 16 bases between. CDR3 protein: CASNRSPGVSYEQYF. The CDR3 DNA sequence: TGCGCCAGCAACCGATCCCCAGGGGTCTCCTACGAGCAGTACTTC.

This clonotype has just a few counts. One junction end does not reproduce the germline sequence, and a read error may be involved. The CDR3: CASSLVMGGERFF. The CDR3 bases are TGTGCCAGCAGCTTAGTCATGGGGGGTGAGCGGTTCTTC. The V and J genes are TRBV7-8 and TRBJ2-1, with D possibly TRBD2 on 6 matching bases. Germline-derived CDR1 and CDR2 are SGHVS and FQNEAQ. The CDR3 contains 13 residues.

This clonotype was seen ten or more times. The V gene is TRBV20-1, the J gene TRBJ2-5, with D unclear. The CDR3 has 11 residues. The V end lost 4 bases, the J end lost 0 bases, and 3 bases lay between the germline ends. Per the germline V gene, CDR1 is DFQATT and CDR2 is SNEGSKA (reference sequence). In nucleotides, the CDR3 is TGCAGTGCTACCAACCAAGAGACCCAGTACTTC. It encodes CSATNQETQYF.

To note about this clonotype: The germline gene is not matched at one end of the junction; a read error may be the cause. The chain employs TRBV27 and TRBJ2-3; D gene uncertain. Germline CDR1 reads MNHEY; CDR2 reads SMNVEV (reference sequence). CDR3 length: 13 residues. DNA of the CDR3: TGTGCCAGCAGTTTGACTCGCACAGATCCGCAGTATTTT. Protein sequence: CASSLTRTDPQYF.

This clonotype was picked up many times. One junction end disagrees with the germline gene, perhaps due to a read error. Here the CDR3 reads CASRFSSGSAYNEQFF. As DNA, the CDR3 is TGTGCCAGCCGTTTCTCAAGCGGGTCGGCCTACAATGAGCAGTTCTTC. J is TRBJ2-1 and V is TRBV27, with D possibly matching TRBD2 (6 bases). Germline CDR1 is MNHEY and CDR2 is SMNVEV (reference sequence). CDR3 length: 16 residues.

This clonotype was observed many times. This chain uses TRBV2 with TRBJ2-3; D not resolved. CDR3 length equals 11 residues. Per the germline V gene, CDR1 is SNHLY and CDR2 is FYNNEI. The V and J ends lost 7 bases and 1 base respectively, with 3 bases between them. CDR3 bases: TGTGCCAGCATCCGCACAGATACGCAGTATTTT. Protein: CASIRTDTQYF.

J is TRBJ2-1 and V is TRBV28; 10 nucleotides line up with TRBD1. V shed 7 bases and J 9 bases; nucleotides not matched to a gene: 3. This CDR3 is built from 12 residues. Germline CDR1 is MDHEN and CDR2 is SYDVKM. CDR3 bases: TGTGCCAGCACCCGGACAGGGGGTGAGCAGTTCTTC. It codes for CASTRTGGEQFF.

This clonotype was picked up many times. The chain employs TRBV28 and TRBJ2-5; D may match TRBD1 or TRBD2 (5 bases each). The length of the CDR3 is 16 residues. The germline V and J ends were trimmed by 2 bases and 5 bases, with 18 bases remaining between them. Germline V gene sequence: CDR1 MDHEN, CDR2 SYDVKM. The CDR3: CASSLHLGPRWETQYF. The CDR3 DNA reads as TGTGCCAGCAGTTTACATTTGGGACCACGGTGGGAGACCCAGTACTTC.

The chain combines TRBV7-9 with TRBJ2-1; the match to TRBD1 covers 9 bases. The CDR3 consists of 15 residues. The germline CDR1 and CDR2 sequences are SEHNR and FQNEAQ (reference sequence). After removal of 5 bases from V and 9 bases from J, the junction contained 11 bases not matched to a gene. DNA of the CDR3: TGTGCCAGCAGCCAACGACAGGGGGTTTTTAGTGAGCAGTTCTTC. It specifies CASSQRQGVFSEQFF.

V gene TRBV28 combines with J gene TRBJ2-7; perhaps TRBD1 as D (6 bases). V was cut by 2 bases and J by 3 bases, with 8 bases left in between. The length of the CDR3 is 13 residues. Germline lookup yields CDR1 MDHEN and CDR2 SYDVKM. Here the CDR3 DNA reads TGTGCCAGCAGTTTAATGGACAGCTACGAGCAGTACTTC. Translating gives CASSLMDSYEQYF.

The rearrangement uses TRBV28 and TRBJ2-1; 10 bases match TRBD2. The germline gives CDR1 MDHEN, CDR2 SYDVKM. V lost 4 bases to trimming and J lost 4 bases; unmatched junction nucleotides: 7. The CDR3 length is 16 residues. Here the CDR3 reads CASSWSLAGSYNEQFF. In DNA form, the CDR3 reads TGTGCCAGCAGTTGGTCACTAGCGGGATCTTACAATGAGCAGTTCTTC.

This clonotype was seen more than once but under ten times. The chain is built from TRBV20-1 and TRBJ2-2, with 8 bases identical to TRBD2. Per germline, CDR1 DFQATT and CDR2 SNEGSKA (reference sequence). J gave up 2 bases and V 0 bases, and 5 bases lay outside the gene matches. This CDR3 spans 16 amino acids. In DNA, the CDR3 is TGCAGTGCTAGAGATGGTTGGACTAGCAACACCGGGGAGCTGTTTTTT. Translation: CSARDGWTSNTGELFF.